These 21 T cell receptor beta chains were all obtained from the same sample, sequenced in a study of identical twins. TCRdb re-analysed the 5' RACE reads in MiXCR, keeping a single row per CDR3 protein. Here the sample spans some 1,600,000 distinct CDR3 sequences, around 29% being singletons. The specimen was cord blood. The receptors were gathered from a newborn girl in good health.

A few counts support this clonotype. The chain combines TRBV20-1 with TRBJ2-7; D gene uncertain. Germline V gene sequence: CDR1 DFQATT, CDR2 SNEGSKA (reference sequence). This CDR3 has 13 amino acids. Trimming removed 3 bases from V and 4 bases from J, with 13 bases in between. CDR3: CSASPSWDYEQYF. CDR3 bases: TGCAGTGCTAGCCCTAGTTGGGATTACGAGCAGTACTTC.

This clonotype showed up just a few times. V usage is TRBV12-3 or TRBV12-4 and J usage is TRBJ1-2; 8 bases are shared with TRBD1. The CDR3 sequence is 15 residues long. The V gene end was trimmed by 6 bases and the J gene end by 4 bases; junction bases not matched to a gene: 10. The CDR3 is CASSLETGDIYGYTF. CDR3 nucleotide sequence: TGTGCCAGCAGCCTAGAGACAGGGGACATCTATGGCTACACCTTC.

The chain combines TRBV6-1 with TRBJ2-2; 14 bases fit TRBD2. The germline gives CDR1 MNHNS, CDR2 SASEGT. The CDR3 totals 14 residues. Losses at the gene ends were 8 bases for V and 4 bases for J; bases not matched to a gene: 0. This CDR3 reads CASGTSGSTGELFF. In DNA, the CDR3 is TGTGCCAGCGGGACTAGCGGGAGCACCGGGGAGCTGTTTTTT.

This clonotype was seen a few times. The V gene is TRBV18, the J gene TRBJ2-6; possible D gene TRBD1, 7 bases. The germline V gene has CDR1 KGHSH and CDR2 LQKENI. The CDR3 runs to 19 residues. Between the trimmed V and J ends, which lost 2 bases and 0 bases, there was a span of 17 bases. The CDR3 spells CASSPLTGTAGSGANVLTF. CDR3 DNA sequence: TGTGCCAGCTCACCATTGACCGGGACAGCGGGCTCTGGGGCCAACGTCCTGACTTTC.

The V and J genes are TRBV19 and TRBJ2-5, with D possibly being TRBD1 (6 bases). The closer fit of TRBJ2-7 to the DNA end suggests the J call may be wrong. Germline V lookup: CDR1 LNHDA, CDR2 SQIVND (reference sequence). The CDR3 consists of 13 residues. The CDR3 coding sequence is TGTGCCAGTAGTACCAAACAGGGCGGCGAGCAGTACTTC. Protein sequence: CASSTKQGGEQYF.

The sample holds one count of this clonotype. V and J are TRBV3-1 and TRBJ2-5; 12 bases map to TRBD2. Germline assignment: CDR1 LGHDT and CDR2 YNNKEL (reference sequence). This CDR3 has 15 residues. With 5 bases clipped from V and 11 bases from J, the junction kept 12 bases outside the gene matches. CDR3 sequence reads: CASSTLAGGHNEQYF. DNA of the CDR3: TGTGCCAGCAGCACACTAGCGGGGGGACACAATGAGCAGTACTTC.

This rearrangement joins TRBV20-1 to TRBJ2-3, with 8 bases fitting TRBD2. Germline V CDR1 and CDR2: DFQATT, SNEGSKA (reference sequence). V shed 1 base and J 4 bases; nucleotides not matched to a gene: 10. The length of the CDR3 is 16 residues. CDR3 nucleotide sequence: TGCAGTGCTAGAGTGGCAGTGGGACTAGGGGCAGATACGCAGTATTTT. Translation gives CSARVAVGLGADTQYF.

This clonotype came up a few times. This chain joins TRBV15 and TRBJ2-3; no firm D call. V was cut by 0 bases and J by 2 bases, with 12 bases left in between. Germline V gene sequence: CDR1 LNHNV, CDR2 YYDKDF (reference sequence). This CDR3 is built from 16 residues. In DNA, the CDR3 is TGTGCCACCAGCAGAGATATGGGAAGGGTCACAGATACGCAGTATTTT. It specifies CATSRDMGRVTDTQYF.

This clonotype was counted between two and nine times. The CDR3 protein is CAIDRETGRAYNEQYF. The CDR3 DNA reads TGTGCCATCGATCGGGAGACCGGGAGGGCCTACAATGAGCAGTACTTC. The genes are TRBV10-3 and TRBJ2-5; TRBD2 matches 8 bases. In germline, CDR1 is ENHRY, CDR2 SYGVKD. CDR3 length: 16 residues. Trimming cost V 8 bases and J 11 bases; bases outside gene matches: 22.

CDR3: CASSPSDSPLHF. The DNA for the CDR3 is TGTGCCAGCAGCCCTTCGGATTCACCCCTCCACTTT. This chain uses TRBV4-2 with TRBJ1-6, with D unresolved. Germline-derived CDR1 and CDR2 are LGHNA and YNFKEQ. Trimming cost V 4 bases and J 8 bases, with 6 bases left between them. This CDR3 contains 12 residues.

CDR3 bases: TGTGCCAGCAGACACCACAGGCCGAACACCGGGGAGCTGTTTTTT. Its protein is CASRHHRPNTGELFF. The chain combines TRBV12-3 or TRBV12-4 with TRBJ2-2, with D possibly matching TRBD1 (5 bases). The V end was cut by 6 bases, the J end by 0 bases, with 11 bases between. CDR3 size: 15 residues.

This clonotype was picked up many times. The chain recombines TRBV10-3 with TRBJ1-4; TRBD1 might be the D (6 bases). V was cut by 0 bases and J by 7 bases, with 15 bases left in between. Germline-derived CDR1 and CDR2 are ENHRY and SYGVKD. This CDR3 has 16 residues. CDR3 bases: TGTGCCATCAGTGAGTCGTGGACAGCCCCTAGTGAAAAACTGTTTTTT. Its protein is CAISESWTAPSEKLFF.

CDR3 coding DNA: TGCGCCAGCAGCTTGTGGCCCGGGCGCGACTACGAGCAGTACTTC. Translation: CASSLWPGRDYEQYF. V gene TRBV5-1 combines with J gene TRBJ2-7; D call uncertain. The V end was cut by 1 base, the J end by 3 bases, with 14 bases between. The germline CDR1 and CDR2 sequences are SGHRS and YFSETQ. The CDR3 is 15 amino acids.

The table lists this clonotype with a count of one. The V gene is TRBV27, the J gene TRBJ2-7, with 10 bases identical to TRBD2. Germline values: CDR1 MNHEY, CDR2 SMNVEV (reference sequence). The CDR3 is 17 residues long. V was pared by 6 bases and J by 7 bases, with 18 bases of the junction left unmatched. CDR3: CASSPLIAGGPYNEQYF. CDR3 coding DNA: TGTGCCAGCAGCCCATTAATAGCGGGGGGCCCCTACAATGAGCAGTACTTC.

The chain employs TRBV5-1 and TRBJ1-5; D ambiguous. The V gene's germline CDR1 is SGHRS and CDR2 YFSETQ. V was cut by 0 bases and J by 4 bases, with 11 bases left in between. This CDR3 has 15 amino acids. In DNA form, the CDR3 reads TGCGCCAGCAGCTTGGAAGGCAAAATTAATCAGCCCCAGCATTTT. Its protein product is CASSLEGKINQPQHF.

This clonotype was detected a few times. The DNA of the CDR3 is TGCAGTGCTAGCCTCGGGACAGGGGCCACTGAAGCTTTCTTT. It is translated as CSASLGTGATEAFF. The gene calls are TRBV20-1 and TRBJ1-1, with 10 nucleotides matching TRBD1. J was trimmed by 4 bases and V by 3 bases; bases with no gene match: 5. Germline V gene sequence: CDR1 DFQATT, CDR2 SNEGSKA (reference sequence). The CDR3 runs 14 residues.

The rearrangement joins TRBV9 to TRBJ2-1; 9 positions match TRBD2. The V gene end was trimmed by 4 bases and the J gene end by 4 bases; junction bases not matched to a gene: 18. The germline gives CDR1 SGDLS, CDR2 YYNGEE. This CDR3 is built from 19 residues. DNA for the CDR3: TGTGCCAGCAGCCCTCGTATTTTTAGTAGCGGGAGCCCATACAATGAGCAGTTCTTC. Amino acids: CASSPRIFSSGSPYNEQFF.

This clonotype was found a few times. V is TRBV12-3 or TRBV12-4 and J is TRBJ1-1; D is perhaps TRBD1 (5 bases). The germline V and J ends were trimmed by 5 bases and 3 bases, with 19 bases remaining between them. CDR3 size: 16 residues. The DNA of the CDR3 is TGTGCCAGCAGTCCCCCCTTACAGGAACGATACACTGAAGCTTTCTTT. Residues: CASSPPLQERYTEAFF.

This clonotype was seen a few times. This chain uses TRBV20-1 with TRBJ2-7; TRBD2 agrees at 8 bases. The CDR3 totals 18 residues. Looked up from germline, CDR1 is DFQATT and CDR2 is SNEGSKA (reference sequence). V lost 0 bases and J lost 1; bases outside the gene matches: 14. In nucleotides, the CDR3 is TGCAGTGCTAGAGATCGGGTTAGCGGGATCTCTCCTTCCTACGAGCAGTACTTC. This translates into CSARDRVSGISPSYEQYF.

This clonotype was counted only a few times. V is TRBV12-3 or TRBV12-4 and J is TRBJ1-1; D is possibly TRBD1 (6 bases). Trimming pared 3 bases from V and 3 bases from J, leaving 14 bases between. CDR3 length: 15 residues. For the CDR3, the DNA is TGTGCCAGCAGTTTGAGGAGGGGGTCGGACACTGAAGCTTTCTTT. Residues: CASSLRRGSDTEAFF.

This clonotype showed up many times. The V gene is TRBV12-3 or TRBV12-4, the J gene TRBJ2-5; D not certain. V gave up 6 bases and J gave up 5 bases, with 10 bases separating them. The length of the CDR3 is 12 residues. CDR3 sequence reads: CASSLRPETQYF. CDR3 coding DNA: TGTGCCAGCAGCCTACGCCCGGAGACCCAGTACTTC.